Below, one T cell receptor beta chain is given with its context. The V end lost 4 bases, the J end lost 9 bases, and 16 bases lay between the germline ends. This CDR3 is 14 amino acids long. The data derive from a study of response to subunit inactivated influenza vaccine. One entry per CDR3 protein, called by TCRdb with MiXCR from the RT-PCR reads. The sample lists 550,000 to 650,000 distinct CDR3 sequences; about 10% were seen once. The receptor was isolated from a man aged 50 or older who received an inactivated influenza vaccine. The genes are TRBV12-3 or TRBV12-4 and TRBJ2-1, with D tentatively TRBD1 (5 bases). The sample was PBMCs from blood, taken on the day of vaccination. The CDR3 region is CASSSGFAPREQFF. The CDR3 nucleotides read TGTGCCAGCAGTTCAGGGTTTGCGCCTCGTGAGCAGTTCTTC.